A selection of T cell receptor beta chains follows, all from one sample in a study of shared clonotypes between healthy human individuals. The method was immunoSEQ multiplex PCR; TCRdb's version includes in-frame clones alone and lacks a portion of them. The sample yields approximately 2.4 million clones, approximately 96% seen once. The specimen was naive CD4+ T cells sorted from blood. The origin of the receptors is a man aged 18-30 years in good health. Each CDR3 is given with its conserved first and last residue. A D gene is named only where the DNA matches it firmly. Rows may omit the clone size; those that give it use once, few, many or a size class.

D,size,V,J,DNA,CDR3
NA,NA,TRBV27,TRBJ2-3,TGTGCCAGCAGTTTAGCGGGAAGGAGCACAGATACGCAGTATTTT,CASSLAGRSTDTQYF
NA,once,TRBV7-3,TRBJ2-5,TGTGCCAGCAGCTTATCGTCAGGGGCGCTGGAAGAGACCCAGTACTTC,CASSLSSGALEETQYF
TRBD1,few,TRBV18,TRBJ1-1,TGTGCCAGCTCCTACGGGACAGGGGGGAACACTGAAGCTTTCTTT,CASSYGTGGNTEAFF
NA,NA,TRBV28,TRBJ1-5,TGTGCCAGCAGTTTGGCTGTGAGCAATCAGCCCCAGCATTTT,CASSLAVSNQPQHF
TRBD1,NA,TRBV19,TRBJ2-5,TGTGCCAGTAGTCAGGGGGCCGTAGAGACCCAGTACTTC,CASSQGAVETQYF
NA,NA,TRBV2,TRBJ1-1,TGTGCCAGCAGTGCAGGACACAACACTGAAGCTTTCTTT,CASSAGHNTEAFF
NA,once,TRBV18,TRBJ2-3,TGTGCCAGCTCACCTAGGACCCAACCGGGGCTTTCTACGCAGTATTTT,CASSPRTQPGLSTQYF
NA,NA,TRBV7-2,TRBJ1-4,TGTGCCAGCAGCTTAAGCCAGATTAATGAAAAACTGTTTTTT,CASSLSQINEKLFF
NA,NA,TRBV5-1,TRBJ2-5,TGCGCCAGCAGCTTGGGAGGGGGAGAGACCCAGTACTTC,CASSLGGGETQYF
TRBD1,NA,TRBV7-9,TRBJ1-1,TGTGCCAGCAGCTTAGAGGGGGCGTACACTGAAGCTTTCTTT,CASSLEGAYTEAFF
TRBD1,NA,TRBV5-1,TRBJ1-1,TGCGCCAGCAGCCGAAGACAGGGAGAGACGAATGAAGCTTTCTTT,CASSRRQGETNEAFF
NA,NA,TRBV11-3,TRBJ1-1,TGTGCCAGCAGCTTAGGTCCGACAGCGACTGAAGCTTTCTTT,CASSLGPTATEAFF
TRBD2,NA,TRBV30,TRBJ2-3,TGTGCCTGGAGTGTACCCGGGAGGGATACGCAGTATTTT,CAWSVPGRDTQYF
NA,NA,TRBV7-2,TRBJ1-2,TGTGCCAGCAGCCCCGACCCACCGTGGGGCTACACCTTC,CASSPDPPWGYTF
NA,NA,TRBV6-5,TRBJ1-1,TGTGCCAGCACAAAAGGGCAGATCACTGAAGCTTTCTTT,CASTKGQITEAFF
NA,NA,TRBV6-1,TRBJ1-5,TGTGCCAGCAGTGAATATAGGGGTTGGGACGCCCAGCCCCAGCATTTT,CASSEYRGWDAQPQHF
TRBD2,NA,TRBV10-3,TRBJ2-5,TGTGCCATCGGGGGACTAGAGGAGACCCAGTACTTC,CAIGGLEETQYF
NA,NA,TRBV14,TRBJ1-2,TGTGCCAGCAGCCAGGGGGGAGATAGAGGCTACACCTTC,CASSQGGDRGYTF
NA,NA,TRBV5-1,TRBJ1-5,TGCGCCAGCAGCTTGGAGGGGGGCAGCAATCAGCCCCAGCATTTT,CASSLEGGSNQPQHF
NA,NA,TRBV28,TRBJ1-1,TGTGCCAGCAGTTTAGGGGGCGCTCAAACTGAAGCTTTCTTT,CASSLGGAQTEAFF
NA,NA,TRBV6-8,TRBJ2-4,TGTGCCAGCCACGAAATCTACAGAAAAAACATTCAGTACTTC,CASHEIYRKNIQYF
NA,NA,TRBV5-6,TRBJ1-1,TGTGCCAGCAGCTGGGGGGCGGGGAACACTGAAGCTTTCTTT,CASSWGAGNTEAFF
NA,NA,TRBV20-1,TRBJ2-1,TGCAGTGCTAGTCATCGGGCTGAGCAGTTCTTC,CSASHRAEQFF
NA,NA,TRBV7-6,TRBJ1-1,TGTGCCAGCAGCTTAATCGTTATAGCAGGGTTGAACACTGAAGCTTTCTTT,CASSLIVIAGLNTEAFF
TRBD1,NA,TRBV19,TRBJ2-7,TGTGCCAGTAGTCGGGACAGGGGGCTCTACGAGCAGTACTTC,CASSRDRGLYEQYF
NA,NA,TRBV6-1,TRBJ2-2,TGTGCCAGCAGAATACGGGTCACCGGGGAGCTGTTTTTT,CASRIRVTGELFF
NA,NA,TRBV19,TRBJ1-2,TGTGCCAGTAGTGCACTTAGGGGCGACGGATATGGCTACACCTTC,CASSALRGDGYGYTF
TRBD1,NA,TRBV4-1,TRBJ1-5,TGCGCCAGCAGCCAAGATGGGAGACAGGGACAGTACCTCAATCAGCCCCAGCATTTT,CASSQDGRQGQYLNQPQHF
NA,once,TRBV10-3,TRBJ2-5,TGTGCCATCGGGGACGGGGACCCAGGGTCGAAGTACTTC,CAIGDGDPGSKYF
NA,NA,TRBV9,TRBJ2-2,TGTGCCAGCAGCGTAGGACTGGGCTACGGGGAGCTGTTTTTT,CASSVGLGYGELFF
NA,few,TRBV30,TRBJ1-2,TGTGCCTGGAGTGAGAGGGAGAGCTACACCTTC,CAWSERESYTF
TRBD2,NA,TRBV7-2,TRBJ2-3,TGTGCCAGCAGCCTAGCGGGAGGGGTCGATACGCAGTATTTT,CASSLAGGVDTQYF
TRBD2,NA,TRBV30,TRBJ2-7,TGTGCCTGGAGCGGGACTAGCGGGACGGTTATATACGAGCAGTACTTC,CAWSGTSGTVIYEQYF
NA,NA,TRBV30,TRBJ1-4,TGTGCCTGGAGTCCTGGAACAGGGTCGGCTAATGAAAAACTGTTTTTT,CAWSPGTGSANEKLFF
NA,NA,TRBV30,TRBJ1-2,TGTGCCTGGAGCGAACTGACGGGCCGAGGAGGCTACACCTTC,CAWSELTGRGGYTF
TRBD1,NA,TRBV5-1,TRBJ2-3,TGCGCCAGCAGGGCTGGGACAGGCACAGATACGCAGTATTTT,CASRAGTGTDTQYF
NA,NA,TRBV6-6,TRBJ1-5,TGTGCCAGCAGTTATGGGGGGCCCAATCAGCCCCAGCATTTT,CASSYGGPNQPQHF
NA,NA,TRBV6-5,TRBJ2-1,TGTGCCAGCAGTTCCCCCGAGGGACCCTACAATGAGCAGTTCTTC,CASSSPEGPYNEQFF
NA,NA,TRBV9,TRBJ1-4,TGTGCCAGCAGCGTAGGGACCACACTGAATGAAAAACTGTTTTTT,CASSVGTTLNEKLFF
TRBD1,NA,TRBV19,TRBJ1-5,TGTGCCAGTACCCGGGACAGGGTGGTCGGTAATCAGCCCCAGCATTTT,CASTRDRVVGNQPQHF
NA,NA,TRBV6-6,TRBJ1-1,TGTGCCAGCAGTTACTTGAGTCAGGGAAACACTGAAGCTTTCTTT,CASSYLSQGNTEAFF
NA,NA,TRBV6-5,TRBJ1-6,TGTGCCAGCAGCCGGGCCATAAGAAATTCACCCCTCCACTTT,CASSRAIRNSPLHF
NA,NA,TRBV6-6,TRBJ2-7,TGTGCCAGCAGTCCCCGGGGGTTGTACTCCTACGAGCAGTACTTC,CASSPRGLYSYEQYF
NA,NA,TRBV30,TRBJ1-2,TGTGCCTGGAGTGAAAATTCCCCTCGTATTTGGTATGGCTACACCTTC,CAWSENSPRIWYGYTF
NA,NA,TRBV5-1,TRBJ2-3,TGCGCCAGCCGGCACGGCGGGGGCGACACAGATACGCAGTATTTT,CASRHGGGDTDTQYF
NA,NA,TRBV19,TRBJ2-7,TGTGCCAGCGCACGGCCAGGGGTTAGTTACGAGCAGTACTTC,CASARPGVSYEQYF
NA,NA,TRBV28,TRBJ1-1,TGTGCCAGCAGTGAAACAGGGTTCGGGGCTGAAGCTTTCTTT,CASSETGFGAEAFF
TRBD1,NA,TRBV6-1,TRBJ2-7,TGTGCCACCCGAGGGGACAGAGCCTACGAGCAGTACTTC,CATRGDRAYEQYF
TRBD2,once,TRBV5-6,TRBJ2-1,TGTGCCAGCAGCTTGGGTGAGCGGGGCTATGAGCAGTTCTTC,CASSLGERGYEQFF
NA,NA,TRBV6-6,TRBJ2-7,TGTGCCAGCAGCCATACCTACGAGCAGTACTTC,CASSHTYEQYF
TRBD2,once,TRBV2,TRBJ2-3,TGTGCCAGCACCCCCCCGGGACTAGCGGGCCCCACGGTGACAGATACGCAGTATTTT,CASTPPGLAGPTVTDTQYF
NA,NA,TRBV6-7,TRBJ2-1,TGTGCCAGCAGTTACGATGCGAGCTCCTACAATGAGCAGTTCTTC,CASSYDASSYNEQFF
NA,few,TRBV18,TRBJ2-7,TGTGCCAGCGCACCGGGAGACACCTACGAGCAGTACTTC,CASAPGDTYEQYF
NA,NA,TRBV7-9,TRBJ2-7,TGTGCCAGCAGCCCTGGGACTCCCTACGAGCAGTACTTC,CASSPGTPYEQYF
NA,NA,TRBV9,TRBJ1-1,TGTGCCAGCAGCGTAGGCGTCGTCGGGGGTGAAGCTTTCTTT,CASSVGVVGGEAFF
TRBD2,NA,TRBV5-1,TRBJ2-7,TGCGCCAGCAGCTTGGCCGGGACTAGCGGGGGGTACGAGCAGTACTTC,CASSLAGTSGGYEQYF